These T cell receptor beta chains were read from a single sample in a study of shared T cell receptors in the human thymus. The assay was immunoSEQ multiplex PCR, and TCRdb's table has in-frame clones only and misses some. The repertoire holds some 640,000 clones, more than 70% seen once, with over 0.008% in the top ten. Another study also made use of these data, one on human thymus T cells.

Material for sequencing was thymocytes. Receptor source: a boy younger than two with a congenital heart defect. The CDR3 runs from the conserved cysteine through the conserved F or W. D genes are given only for firm matches. Only some rows state a clone size, as once, few, many or a class for expanded clones.

j_gene	len	v_gene	d_gene	abundance	CDR3aa	CDR3nt
TRBJ2-1	17	TRBV11-2	TRBD2	-	CASSFEPGLAGGREQFF	TGTGCCAGCAGCTTTGAACCAGGACTAGCGGGGGGTCGAGAGCAGTTCTTC
TRBJ2-3	16	TRBV10-1	TRBD2	-	CASSDGTSGRGDTQYF	TGCGCCAGCAGCGACGGGACTAGCGGGAGAGGGGATACGCAGTATTTT
TRBJ1-1	16	TRBV7-2	-	-	CASSPAGGLRNTEAFF	TGTGCCAGCAGCCCTGCGGGTGGACTCCGGAACACTGAAGCTTTCTTT
TRBJ1-5	16	TRBV27	TRBD1	-	CASSLETGSSNQPQHF	TGTGCCAGCAGTCTGGAGACAGGGTCTAGCAATCAGCCCCAGCATTTT
TRBJ2-3	16	TRBV28	TRBD2	-	CASSAERLAGGDTQYF	TGTGCCAGCAGTGCAGAGAGGCTAGCGGGAGGGGATACGCAGTATTTT
TRBJ1-4	15	TRBV4-3	TRBD1	few	CASSQDGTGAEKLFF	TGCGCCAGCAGCCAAGATGGGACAGGGGCTGAAAAACTGTTTTTT
TRBJ2-1	16	TRBV25-1	-	-	CASSESKLNREYEQFF	TGTGCCAGCAGTGAATCTAAACTAAACAGGGAATATGAGCAGTTCTTC
TRBJ2-2	16	TRBV6-1	TRBD1	-	CASSEERGQRTGELFF	TGTGCCAGCAGTGAAGAGAGGGGACAGAGAACCGGGGAGCTGTTTTTT
TRBJ1-2	16	TRBV23-1	TRBD1	-	CASSQSGDRGKRGYTF	TGCGCCAGCAGTCAATCGGGTGACAGGGGGAAGAGGGGCTACACCTTC
TRBJ2-3	14	TRBV6-5	-	-	CASSRGSSTDTQYF	TGTGCCAGCAGTAGGGGGTCTAGCACAGATACGCAGTATTTT
TRBJ1-2	17	TRBV7-3	-	-	CASSLTPNGFEGDGYTF	TGTGCCAGCAGCTTAACCCCCAATGGGTTTGAGGGGGACGGCTACACCTTC
TRBJ2-5	15	TRBV7-2	-	-	CASNITGTPKETQYF	TGTGCCAGCAACATTACAGGGACGCCTAAAGAGACCCAGTACTTC
TRBJ1-2	15	TRBV29-1	TRBD1	few	CSVDHGTGVGYGYTF	TGCAGCGTTGACCACGGGACAGGGGTCGGCTATGGCTACACCTTC
TRBJ2-3	14	TRBV7-9	-	-	CASSLGVGTRTQYF	TGTGCCAGCAGCTTAGGGGTAGGGACTCGTACGCAGTATTTT
TRBJ1-5	15	TRBV15	-	-	CATSAVNRTGQPQHF	TGTGCCACCAGCGCCGTTAACAGGACCGGGCAGCCCCAGCATTTT
TRBJ1-1	16	TRBV5-1	TRBD1	-	CASSPARQGPNTEAFF	TGCGCCAGCAGCCCGGCTCGACAGGGGCCGAACACTGAAGCTTTCTTT
TRBJ2-5	15	TRBV28	TRBD2	-	CASSLTRLAGETQYF	TGTGCCAGCAGTCTCACCCGACTAGCTGGAGAGACCCAGTACTTC
TRBJ2-1	13	TRBV4-1	TRBD2	-	CASSPGLAYEQFF	TGCGCCAGCAGTCCCGGACTAGCATATGAGCAGTTCTTC
TRBJ2-1	17	TRBV11-2	TRBD2	once	CASSLEWGAGGLNEQFF	TGTGCCAGCAGCTTAGAATGGGGGGCGGGAGGGCTCAATGAGCAGTTCTTC
TRBJ1-1	15	TRBV4-1	-	-	CASSQFKGLPTEAFF	TGCGCCAGCAGCCAATTTAAGGGGCTCCCCACTGAAGCTTTCTTT
TRBJ1-1	14	TRBV19	TRBD1	few	CASSRGTGEAEAFF	TGTGCCAGTAGTCGGGGGACAGGAGAAGCTGAAGCTTTCTTT
TRBJ1-4	16	TRBV13	TRBD1	-	CASSLSRGRGNEKLFF	TGTGCCAGCAGCTTATCGAGGGGGCGGGGAAATGAAAAACTGTTTTTT
TRBJ2-7	18	TRBV23-1	-	once	CASSQSAKARASSYEQYF	TGCGCCAGCAGTCAATCTGCCAAAGCCAGGGCTAGCTCCTACGAGCAGTACTTC
TRBJ1-2	16	TRBV6-5	-	once	CASSYSWGRHDDGYTF	TGTGCCAGCAGTTACTCCTGGGGCAGACACGACGATGGCTACACCTTC
TRBJ2-7	18	TRBV18	TRBD1	-	CASSPPDNDRDSSYEQYF	TGTGCCAGCTCACCACCGGATAACGACCGGGACAGCTCCTACGAGCAGTACTTC
TRBJ2-7	15	TRBV6-5	TRBD2	-	CASRRGLAGEYEQYF	TGTGCCAGCAGGCGCGGACTAGCGGGAGAATACGAGCAGTACTTC
TRBJ1-1	15	TRBV5-1	TRBD1	-	CASSLGGTVGTEAFF	TGCGCCAGCAGCTTGGGGGGGACAGTGGGGACTGAAGCTTTCTTT
TRBJ2-1	12	TRBV2	-	once	CASILTGNEQFF	TGTGCCAGCATCCTAACGGGCAATGAGCAGTTCTTC
TRBJ2-3	15	TRBV7-6	-	-	CASSSPGVGTDTQYF	TGTGCCAGCAGCTCCCCGGGGGTGGGCACAGATACGCAGTATTTT
TRBJ2-7	10	TRBV2	-	-	CASSVNEQYF	TGTGCCAGCAGTGTAAACGAGCAGTACTTC
TRBJ1-2	15	TRBV7-9	-	-	CASSPRDEENHGYTF	TGTGCCAGCAGCCCTCGTGACGAGGAGAATCATGGCTACACCTTC
TRBJ2-5	13	TRBV19	-	-	CASSTQGSETQYF	TGTGCCAGTAGTACACAGGGAAGCGAGACCCAGTACTTC
TRBJ2-7	16	TRBV7-6	TRBD1	-	CASSRNDRGTGNEQYF	TGTGCCAGCAGCCGTAACGACAGGGGGACTGGGAACGAGCAGTACTTC
TRBJ2-7	15	TRBV5-1	-	-	CASRDSGPKAYEQYF	TGCGCCAGCAGGGACTCAGGCCCCAAGGCCTACGAGCAGTACTTC
TRBJ2-2	16	TRBV5-1	-	-	CASRAPRLAHTGELFF	TGCGCCAGCAGGGCCCCACGGCTAGCGCACACCGGGGAGCTGTTTTTT
TRBJ1-1	18	TRBV10-3	-	-	CAISESTRGRWRNTEAFF	TGTGCCATCAGTGAGTCCACGCGGGGGCGCTGGCGGAACACTGAAGCTTTCTTT
TRBJ1-1	17	TRBV11-2	TRBD1	-	CASSLDPPTGGGTEAFF	TGTGCCAGCAGCTTAGATCCACCCACAGGGGGAGGTACTGAAGCTTTCTTT
TRBJ1-1	15	TRBV11-1	TRBD1	-	CASVDRGLVNTEAFF	TGTGCCAGCGTAGACAGGGGGCTTGTGAACACTGAAGCTTTCTTT
TRBJ2-5	14	TRBV19	-	-	CASSISAAGETQYF	TGTGCCAGTAGTATAAGTGCAGCGGGTGAGACCCAGTACTTC
TRBJ2-5	14	TRBV29-1	TRBD1	-	CSVMTRDRKETQYF	TGCAGCGTCATGACCCGGGACAGGAAAGAGACCCAGTACTTC
TRBJ2-7	12	TRBV5-1	-	-	CASSLVRREKYF	TGCGCCAGCAGCTTGGTTCGGCGGGAAAAGTACTTC
TRBJ1-5	16	TRBV7-2	TRBD1	-	CASSLGARGSNQPQHF	TGTGCCAGCAGCTTAGGAGCCAGGGGGAGCAATCAGCCCCAGCATTTT
TRBJ1-3	15	TRBV6-5	-	-	CASIEYSLSGNTIYF	TGTGCCAGCATCGAATACAGCCTCTCTGGAAACACCATATATTTT
TRBJ1-4	15	TRBV7-9	-	once	CASSLPQGTDEKLFF	TGTGCCAGCAGCTTACCGCAGGGAACGGATGAAAAACTGTTTTTT
TRBJ2-1	19	TRBV5-1	TRBD2	-	CASSLVLGTSGSTYNEQFF	TGCGCCAGCAGCTTGGTTCTCGGGACTAGCGGGAGTACCTACAATGAGCAGTTCTTC
TRBJ1-1	14	TRBV5-5	TRBD1	-	CASSSGTGSTEAFF	TGTGCCAGCAGCTCCGGGACAGGGTCCACTGAAGCTTTCTTT